This T cell receptor beta chain was documented in a study of control samples from healthy donors and cancer patients. The data were produced by immunoSEQ multiplex PCR, yet TCRdb's version contains in-frame clones alone and is incomplete. The repertoire has around 100,000 clones, 75% to 90% of them found once; the top ten carry over 15%. The CDR3 is 15 amino acids. Per germline, CDR1 MNHEY and CDR2 SVGAGI. Trimming took off 2 bases at V and 9 bases at J, with 16 bases between the two ends. The chain has TRBV6-5 and TRBJ2-2; a possible D gene is TRBD1 (5 bases). Specimen: PBMCs. The TCR sequence derives from a man aged 55 to 70 with lung cancer. CDR3 protein: CASSYEGVITRELFF. In nucleotides, the CDR3 is TGTGCCAGCAGTTACGAAGGGGTAATTACCCGGGAGCTGTTTTTT.